The next 26 T cell receptor beta chains were all read from a single sample in a study of molecular identifiers for immune sequencing clone quantification. TCRdb fed the PCR reads into MiXCR, producing one record per CDR3 protein. Among about 640,000 distinct CDR3 sequences listed, just under 20% were seen once. The specimen was naive CD8+ T cells from blood, with Jurkat cell RNA spiked in. Subset given: FACS-sorted CD8+CD4-CCR7+CD45RA+ naive T cells. These receptors were taken from a human donor in good health. Some libraries in this study had Jurkat cell RNA spiked in.

Of note for this clonotype: This could be a read error, since a much larger clone is one nucleotide away. The chain couples TRBV5-5 to TRBJ2-7; D possibly corresponds to TRBD1 (6 bases). The CDR3 covers 15 residues. The germline V gene has CDR1 SGHKS and CDR2 YYEKEE (reference sequence). Here the CDR3 reads CASSVTGSVGDEQCF. In nucleotides, the CDR3 is TGTGCCAGCAGCGTGACAGGCTCCGTAGGAGACGAGCAGTGCTTC.

This clonotype came up many times. The CDR3 sequence: CANAEIAGEVDTGELFF. CDR3 bases: TGTGCCAATGCAGAGATAGCGGGAGAAGTCGACACCGGGGAGCTGTTTTTT. This chain links TRBV7-9 with TRBJ2-2, with 9 positions matching TRBD2. Germline V gene data show CDR1 as SEHNR and CDR2 as FQNEAQ (reference sequence). CDR3 length: 17 residues. Germline trimming cut 10 bases from V and 3 bases from J; bases unmatched to any gene: 15.

This chain uses TRBV10-3 with TRBJ2-7, with TRBD1 identical over 7 bases. There are 13 residues in the CDR3. Per the germline V gene, CDR1 is ENHRY and CDR2 is SYGVKD. V lost 7 bases, J lost 0 bases, and 3 bases stayed unmatched. The CDR3 here is CAITWDSSYEQYF. The CDR3 region has the DNA TGTGCCATCACCTGGGACAGCTCCTACGAGCAGTACTTC.

This clonotype appeared a few times. The chain uses TRBV13 and TRBJ1-4; 7 nucleotides line up with TRBD1. The V segment lost 6 bases and the J segment 8 bases; nucleotides outside the gene matches: 9. Germline lookup yields CDR1 PRHDT and CDR2 FYEKMQ (reference sequence). CDR3 length: 14 amino acids. Here the CDR3 DNA reads TGTGCCAGCAGGCAAGGGGGCGTCCCGGAAAAACTGTTTTTT. Translating gives CASRQGGVPEKLFF.

This clonotype was seen more than once but under ten times. The chain recombines TRBV11-2 with TRBJ1-5; D remains ambiguous. Germline loops: CDR1 SGHAT, CDR2 FQNNGV. The CDR3 length is 15 residues. With 1 base removed from V and 4 bases from J, the gap between germline ends came to 11 bases. The CDR3 reads CASSLVVVHNQPQHF. Written as DNA, the CDR3 is TGTGCCAGCAGCTTAGTGGTTGTTCATAATCAGCCCCAGCATTTT. The whole variable domain, remainder taken from reference TRBV11-2 and TRBJ1-5, is EAGVAQSPRYKIIEKRQSVAFWCNPISGHATLYWYQQILGQGPKLLIQFQNNGVVDDSQLPKDRFSAERLKGVDSTLKIQPAKLEDSAVYLCASSLVVVHNQPQHFGDGTRLSIL.

This clonotype was recorded many times. The J gene is TRBJ2-3, the V gene TRBV7-9; 9 bases are a match to TRBD2. CDR1 SEHNR and CDR2 FQNEAQ come from the germline V gene (reference sequence). This CDR3 comprises 16 residues. V lost 5 bases to trimming and J lost 3 bases; unmatched junction nucleotides: 9. The CDR3: CASSPGLALLTDTQYF. As DNA, the CDR3 is TGTGCCAGCAGCCCCGGACTAGCGTTACTTACAGATACGCAGTATTTT.

The V and J genes are TRBV7-9 and TRBJ2-7, with D perhaps TRBD2 (5 bases). The CDR3 extends over 15 amino acids. The V gene lost 4 bases and the J gene lost 3 bases, with 16 bases spanning the gap. The germline V gene encodes CDR1 SEHNR and CDR2 FQNEAQ (reference sequence). CDR3 nucleotides: TGTGCCAGCAGCTCCGCGGACTGGAACTACTACGAGCAGTACTTC. This translates into CASSSADWNYYEQYF.

The sample holds many counts of this clonotype. The V and J genes are TRBV7-9 and TRBJ2-7; D is possibly TRBD1 (6 bases). The CDR3 consists of 15 residues. Germline CDR1 and CDR2: SEHNR and FQNEAQ (reference sequence). Trimming left V 5 bases short and J 4 bases short, with 18 bases between. CDR3 nucleotide sequence: TGTGCCAGCAGCCCCAGACAGGAACAAGGGTACGAGCAGTACTTC. As protein: CASSPRQEQGYEQYF.

The rearrangement uses TRBV27 and TRBJ1-5; D may be TRBD1 (5 bases). This CDR3 spans 14 amino acids. Germline lookup yields CDR1 MNHEY and CDR2 SMNVEV (reference sequence). Trimming shortened V by 5 bases and J by 5 bases, and 13 bases separated the two germline ends. The CDR3 sequence: CASSDQGGHQPQHF. The CDR3 DNA reads TGTGCCAGCAGTGATCAGGGAGGGCATCAGCCCCAGCATTTT.

This clonotype was counted only a few times. The chain joins TRBV19 to TRBJ2-7; TRBD1 matches 8 bases. The CDR3 covers 17 residues. The V gene end was trimmed by 5 bases and the J gene end by 0 bases; junction bases not matched to a gene: 12. CDR1 LNHDA and CDR2 SQIVND come from the germline V gene (reference sequence). CDR3 amino acids: CASSSRPGQASSYEQYF. CDR3 nucleotides: TGTGCCAGTAGTTCCCGCCCGGGACAGGCCAGCTCCTACGAGCAGTACTTC.

There are a few counts of this clonotype. A read error may explain this, as a much larger clone is one base away. The J gene is TRBJ2-3, the V gene TRBV10-2; 9 positions agree with TRBD2. The CDR3 has 16 amino acids. CDR1 and CDR2 from the germline V gene are WSHSY and SAAADI. In DNA, the CDR3 is TGCGTCAGCAGTGAGACGGGCGGGGGGGCCGCAGATACGCAGTATTTT. As protein: CVSSETGGGAADTQYF.

This clonotype has just one count. The chain couples TRBV27 to TRBJ2-1, with 7 bases that match TRBD2. The V segment lost 3 bases and the J segment 8 bases; nucleotides outside the gene matches: 16. The CDR3 totals 17 residues. The germline CDR1 and CDR2 sequences are MNHEY and SMNVEV (reference sequence). The CDR3 spells CASSFPERLADLDEQFF. The CDR3 nucleotides are TGTGCCAGCAGTTTCCCCGAAAGGCTAGCGGACCTCGATGAGCAGTTCTTC.

This clonotype showed up many times. This chain uses TRBV4-2 with TRBJ2-7; D remains ambiguous. V was shortened by 1 base and J by 3 bases, with 10 bases between the two germline ends. The CDR3 runs to 14 residues. Germline loops: CDR1 LGHNA, CDR2 YNFKEQ. CDR3 coding DNA: TGTGCCAGCAGCCAAGTGGACGGAGACTACGAGCAGTACTTC. This codes for CASSQVDGDYEQYF.

This clonotype came up many times. The rearrangement uses TRBV23-1 and TRBJ2-7; D remains ambiguous. TRBV23-1 is an open reading frame whose function is uncertain. This CDR3 has 14 amino acids. The germline V and J ends were trimmed by 3 bases and 0 bases, with 9 bases remaining between them. The CDR3 coding sequence is TGCGCCAGCAGTCAGCCAGCTACCTCCTACGAGCAGTACTTC. Its protein product is CASSQPATSYEQYF.

This clonotype was seen at least ten times. This sequence joins TRBV12-5 and TRBJ2-1, with D perhaps TRBD2 (5 bases). Trimming cost V 6 bases and J 0 bases, with 12 bases left between them. The CDR3 extends over 15 amino acids. Germline CDR1 reads LGHNT; CDR2 reads FRNRAP. The CDR3, as DNA: TGTGCTAGTGGACAAGGCGGGTCCTCCTACAATGAGCAGTTCTTC. The encoded protein is CASGQGGSSYNEQFF. Full variable domain (rest looked up from reference TRBV12-5 and TRBJ2-1): DARVTQTPRHKVTEMGQEVTMRCQPILGHNTVFWYRQTMMQGLELLAYFRNRAPLDDSGMPKDRFSAEMPDATLATLKIQPSEPRDSAVYFCASGQGGSSYNEQFFGPGTRLTVL.

CDR3 sequence (DNA): TGTGCCAGTAGGGCGGGGGGCGAGCTCTATGAGCAGTTCTTC. Its translation: CASRAGGELYEQFF. V gene TRBV19 combines with J gene TRBJ2-1; 8 bases are a match to TRBD2. In germline, CDR1 is LNHDA, CDR2 SQIVND (reference sequence). The CDR3 totals 14 residues. V shed 6 bases and J 8 bases; nucleotides not matched to a gene: 9. Supplemented by reference TRBV19 and TRBJ2-1, the full variable domain reads DGGITQSPKYLFRKEGQNVTLSCEQNLNHDAMYWYRQDPGQGLRLIYYSQIVNDFQKGDIAEGYSVSREKKESFPLTVTSAQKNPTAFYLCASRAGGELYEQFFGPGTRLTVL.

For this clonotype: A clone one base away is much larger, so this may be a read error. The chain uses TRBV28 and TRBJ1-1; D may be TRBD1 (5 bases). The length of the CDR3 is 14 residues. Germline loops: CDR1 MDHEN, CDR2 SYDVKM. CDR3 DNA: TGTGCCAGCAGCCGAGGGGATTCGGGAGCTGAAGCTCTCTTT. It yields the protein CASSRGDSGAEALF.

Details on this clonotype: Given the absence of the conserved phenylalanine or tryptophan at the CDR3 end, a read error is likely. The J gene is TRBJ1-1, the V gene TRBV19; maybe TRBD1 (6 bases). The ends were cut back, 11 bases at V and 5 bases at J, with 18 bases in the middle. The CDR3 covers 13 residues. Germline CDR1 reads LNHDA; CDR2 reads SQIVND (reference sequence). CDR3 residues: CAGDTRLVTEAFL. For the CDR3, the DNA is TGTGCCGGGGACACCAGATTGGTGACTGAAGCTTTCCTT.

This clonotype was found many times. The V and J genes are TRBV20-1 and TRBJ2-7, with D tentatively TRBD2 (7 bases). Germline values: CDR1 DFQATT, CDR2 SNEGSKA (reference sequence). This CDR3 is built from 15 residues. Trimming left V 1 base short and J 1 base short, with 14 bases between. The CDR3 DNA reads as TGCAGTGCTAGAGTGCCACAGGGAGGGTCCTACGAGCAGTACTTC. Translation: CSARVPQGGSYEQYF.

This clonotype appeared a few times. This sequence joins TRBV19 and TRBJ1-5; TRBD1 aligns across 9 bases. The CDR3 spans 14 residues. Germline CDR1 LNHDA, CDR2 SQIVND (reference sequence). With V trimmed by 4 bases and J by 7 bases, 5 bases remained unmatched. CDR3 protein: CASSTSDRGQPQHF. The CDR3 nucleotides are TGTGCCAGTAGTACTTCGGACAGGGGCCAGCCCCAGCATTTT.

This clonotype was seen more than once but under ten times. This chain joins TRBV19 and TRBJ2-3; 7 nucleotides agree with TRBD2. This CDR3 is 16 amino acids long. V shed 2 bases and J 2 bases; nucleotides not matched to a gene: 7. The germline V gene has CDR1 LNHDA and CDR2 SQIVND (reference sequence). CDR3 region: CASSIFPRLATDTQYF. In nucleotides, the CDR3 is TGTGCCAGTAGTATATTCCCAAGACTAGCCACAGATACGCAGTATTTT.

This clonotype came up many times. The rearrangement links TRBV27 to TRBJ2-5; D is uncertain. The CDR3 extends over 15 amino acids. The V gene's germline CDR1 is MNHEY and CDR2 SMNVEV (reference sequence). The ends were cut back, 5 bases at V and 5 bases at J, with 18 bases in the middle. The CDR3 protein is CASSHTPLPRETQYF. The CDR3 DNA follows: TGTGCCAGCAGTCACACCCCGTTGCCCCGTGAGACCCAGTACTTC.

To note about this clonotype: Given a much more abundant clone one base away, this may be a read error. This chain uses TRBV5-1 with TRBJ2-5, with D possibly being TRBD2 (6 bases). This CDR3 is built from 14 residues. Trimming shortened V by 7 bases and J by 5 bases, and 18 bases separated the two germline ends. Per germline, CDR1 SGHRS and CDR2 YFSETQ. Written as DNA, the CDR3 is TGCGCCAGCGGCTGGTTGACTAGTCGGGAGACCCAGTACTTC. Its protein product is CASGWLTSRETQYF.

This clonotype was observed at least ten times. One junction end disagrees with the germline gene, perhaps due to a read error. For the CDR3, the DNA is TGTGCCAGCAGTGATTTTGACTCGGGGTATTCGCCCCTCCACTTT. Its protein product is CASSDFDSGYSPLHF. The chain has TRBV6-1 and TRBJ1-6; unclear D gene. This CDR3 spans 15 amino acids. The germline V gene has CDR1 MNHNS and CDR2 SASEGT.

In the case of this clonotype: A read error may be the cause here, since a much bigger clone is one base away. This is likely a read error, given that the CDR3 carries no conserved phenylalanine or tryptophan at its end. The gene calls are TRBV19 and TRBJ2-3; D not certain. This CDR3 region has 15 residues. Between the trimmed V and J ends, which lost 5 bases and 0 bases, there was a span of 12 bases. Germline V gives CDR1 LNHDA, CDR2 SQIVND (reference sequence). CDR3 sequence reads: CASSEQVVSTDTQYL. CDR3 DNA sequence: TGTGCCAGTAGTGAGCAGGTCGTTAGCACAGATACGCAGTATCTT.

In the case of this clonotype: This may arise from a read error, as a much more abundant clone is one base away. V is TRBV20-1 and J is TRBJ1-5; D remains ambiguous. Germline-derived CDR1 and CDR2 are DFQATT and SNEGSKA (reference sequence). There are 13 residues in the CDR3. The chain's CDR3 is CKPTAYSNQPQHF. DNA for the CDR3: TGCAAACCAACAGCATATAGCAATCAGCCCCAGCATTTT.